This T cell receptor beta chain originates from a study of identical twins. The study, taken as a whole, reports: Donors were not followed over many years; analysis was cross-sectional.

In its sample, this clonotype was seen a few times. No antigen is known for it. It was template switching that added a universal primer site, and there were unique molecular identifiers on the cDNA. Each CDR3 protein is one row after TCRdb ran MiXCR on the 5' RACE reads. The table lists 200,000 to 250,000 distinct CDR3 sequences, 5.5% to 7% of them singletons. The CDR3 is made up of 14 amino acids. The germline CDR1 and CDR2 sequences are SGHRS and YFSETQ. The J segment lost 5 bases and the V segment lost 2 bases, leaving 3 bases of the junction unmatched. These data also formed part of another study, on yellow fever vaccine responses in identical twins.

The clonotype was recovered from a woman aged 18-29 years in good health. The rearrangement links TRBV5-1 to TRBJ2-2, with 7 bases matching TRBD2. Sequenced: memory (CD45RO+) T cells sorted from blood. CDR3 nucleotides: TGCGCCAGCAGCTTTACAGCGGGAACCGGGGAGCTGTTTTTT. It encodes CASSFTAGTGELFF.